This record covers a single TCR beta chain. Some clones are missing from TCRdb's copy, which holds only in-frame ones; the method was immunoSEQ multiplex PCR. The sample has approximately 89,000 clones, under 90% seen once. This record comes from a study of blood T cell repertoires in COVID-19. The overall study: Researchers got acute and convalescent COVID-19 samples from the United States, Italy and Spain. T cells, B-cell-depleted T cells, or PBMCs provided the cDNA or gDNA that served as material.

The junction had 2 bases not matched to a gene; V was cut back by 5 bases and J by 3 bases. This CDR3 spans 13 amino acids. The V gene's germline CDR1 is SGHNT and CDR2 YENEEA. Sequences were obtained from peripheral blood. This receptor was obtained from a human donor in a cohort sampled during active COVID-19. V usage is TRBV11-3 and J usage is TRBJ2-7; 9 nucleotides agree with TRBD1. The CDR3 coding sequence is TGTGCCAGCAGCCAGGACAGGGGCTACGAGCAGTACTTC. Its protein is CASSQDRGYEQYF.